The 5 T cell receptor beta chains below all came from one sample that was sequenced in a study of somatic mutations in cytotoxic T cells in rheumatoid arthritis (dated by TCRdb to 2016 to 2017). Library preparation employed the immunoSEQ multiplex PCR assay. TCRdb limited this immuneACCESS table to in-frame rearrangements with V and J called. A share of clones is missing; checked studies link under half to unresolved V genes, and the rest is unexplained. Present in this sample are some 20,000 clones, around four fifths of which were seen just once. Around a fifth of the sample is taken by the ten largest. Material: CD8+ T cells sorted from blood. These receptors all stem from a woman aged 55-70 years in good health.

This clone was seen a few times. The chain couples TRBV5-4 to TRBJ2-3; D is undetermined. In germline, CDR1 is SGHNT, CDR2 YYREEE (reference sequence). V lost 0 bases, J lost 5 bases, and 10 bases lay in between. The CDR3 loop spans 14 amino acids. The CDR3 DNA is TGTGCCAGCAGCTTGGGCGGTTATCGAGATACGCAGTATTTT. Its translation is CASSLGGYRDTQYF.

Only a few counts were recorded for this clone. The gene calls are TRBV10-3 and TRBJ1-1; 12 bases line up with TRBD1. The junction had 9 bases not matched to a gene; V was cut back by 2 bases and J by 5 bases. The CDR3 is 17 residues long. Germline V gene lookup returns CDR1 ENHRY and CDR2 SYGVKD. CDR3 nucleotide sequence: TGTGCCATCAGTGAGGGGACAGGGGGCGCTCAGTCTACTGAAGCTTTCTTT. Translating it yields CAISEGTGGAQSTEAFF.

This clone has just a few counts. The CDR3 bases are TGTGCCAGCAGCCTCCCCGGGACGGCAGGGGAAAACACCATATATTTT. Protein: CASSLPGTAGENTIYF. The V and J genes are TRBV7-6 and TRBJ1-3; D may be TRBD1 (6 bases). The CDR3 totals 16 residues. From germline, CDR1 is SGHVS and CDR2 FNYEAQ. V was cut by 5 bases and J by 6 bases, with 20 bases left in between.

This clone was observed once. This sequence joins TRBV10-1 and TRBJ2-7; 9 bases fit TRBD1. Unmatched junction bases numbered 5, after V lost 4 bases and J lost 4 bases. The germline V gene encodes CDR1 WNHNN and CDR2 SYGVQD (reference sequence). The CDR3 is made up of 14 amino acids. The CDR3 loop reads CASSGFGQGYEQYF. In nucleotides, the CDR3 is TGCGCCAGCAGTGGCTTTGGACAGGGGTACGAGCAGTACTTC.

This chain links TRBV4-2 with TRBJ2-1; TRBD2 matches 14 bases. V lost 0 bases, J lost 9 bases, and 16 bases stayed unmatched. Per the germline V gene, CDR1 is LGHNA and CDR2 is YNFKEQ. The CDR3 is 20 residues long. In DNA, the CDR3 is TGTGCCAGCAGCCAAGAAGGACAGGACCCGACTAGCGGGGGGGCGTTTGAGCAGTTCTTC. Residues: CASSQEGQDPTSGGAFEQFF.